This entry lists 25 T cell receptor beta chains sequenced from one sample in a study of shared clonotypes between healthy human individuals. CD45RO negativity and positive selection for CCR7 defined naive CD8 cells, a population that excluded terminally differentiated effector memory CD45RA+ cells. Assay used: immunoSEQ multiplex PCR; TCRdb lists only in-frame clones, some missing. The sample has hundreds of thousands of clones, about 91% seen once; the top ten hold approximately 25%. The sample comprised naive CD8+ T cells sorted from blood. The receptor set was obtained from a man aged 25-45 years in good health.

V gene TRBV7-6 combines with J gene TRBJ2-7, with no clear D. Trimming took off 2 bases at V and 5 bases at J, with 16 bases between the two ends. CDR3 length equals 15 residues. CDR1 is SGHVS, CDR2 FNYEAQ, per germline. The CDR3 here is CASSLSPEPFDEQYF. CDR3 coding DNA: TGTGCCAGCAGCTTAAGCCCCGAACCGTTCGACGAGCAGTACTTC.

The chain carries TRBV28 and TRBJ2-2, with 11 bases fitting TRBD2. J was trimmed by 8 bases and V by 4 bases; bases with no gene match: 9. Germline lookup yields CDR1 MDHEN and CDR2 SYDVKM. CDR3 size: 16 residues. This chain's CDR3 is CASSSLTSGSVGELFF. CDR3 nucleotide sequence: TGTGCCAGCAGTTCGCTAACTAGCGGGAGTGTAGGGGAGCTGTTTTTT. The full variable domain, rest sourced from reference TRBV28 and TRBJ2-2, is DVKVTQSSRYLVKRTGEKVFLECVQDMDHENMFWYRQDPGLGLRLIYFSYDVKMKEKGDIPEGYSVSREKKERFSLILESASTNQTSMYLCASSSLTSGSVGELFFGEGSRLTVL.

This rearrangement joins TRBV4-1 to TRBJ2-1; the match to TRBD2 covers 8 bases. The V segment lost 4 bases and the J segment 0 bases; nucleotides outside the gene matches: 5. The CDR3 loop spans 16 amino acids. The germline gives CDR1 MGHRA, CDR2 YSYEKL. DNA of the CDR3: TGCGCCAGCAGCCCCTCAACTAGCGGCTCCTACAATGAGCAGTTCTTC. It is translated as CASSPSTSGSYNEQFF.

For the CDR3, the DNA is TGCGCCAGCAGCCAAGGTACAGGGGCGGCAGATACGCAGTATTTT. Encoded protein: CASSQGTGAADTQYF. This chain joins TRBV4-3 and TRBJ2-3, with TRBD1 identical over 7 bases. V gave up 1 base and J gave up 4 bases; unmatched junction bases: 5. The CDR3 is made up of 15 amino acids. Germline loops: CDR1 LGHNA, CDR2 YSLEER.

The V and J genes are TRBV7-9 and TRBJ2-3; D is possibly TRBD1 (5 bases). This CDR3 is 13 amino acids long. Per germline, CDR1 SEHNR and CDR2 FQNEAQ (reference sequence). V dropped 6 bases and J dropped 5 bases, with 12 bases sitting between them. Here the CDR3 DNA reads TGTGCCAGCAGGCGCCAGGGTCAAGATACGCAGTATTTT. Its translation: CASRRQGQDTQYF.

The chain is built from TRBV7-6 and TRBJ2-7, with D perhaps matching TRBD1 (5 bases). The CDR3 length is 12 residues. CDR1 is SGHVS, CDR2 FNYEAQ, per germline. V dropped 5 bases and J dropped 5 bases, with 10 bases sitting between them. CDR3 nucleotide sequence: TGTGCCAGCAGCCCGGACATGCACGAGCAGTACTTC. Translation gives CASSPDMHEQYF.

The chain combines TRBV7-6 with TRBJ1-5, with a possible D match to TRBD1 (6 bases). With 1 base removed from V and 5 bases from J, the gap between germline ends came to 9 bases. Per germline, CDR1 SGHVS and CDR2 FNYEAQ. The CDR3 has 14 residues. The CDR3 DNA sequence: TGTGCCAGCAGCTTAGGTGGGGGGCATCAGCCCCAGCATTTT. It yields the protein CASSLGGGHQPQHF.

The genes are TRBV5-1 and TRBJ2-5; no definite D call. V was clipped by 0 bases and J by 4 bases, with 13 bases between them. The CDR3 has 15 amino acids. The germline V gene has CDR1 SGHRS and CDR2 YFSETQ. In DNA, the CDR3 is TGCGCCAGCAGCTTGGCTCTCGAATCGGGAGAGACCCAGTACTTC. It yields the protein CASSLALESGETQYF.

The V and J genes are TRBV7-9 and TRBJ2-1; D perhaps matches TRBD2 (6 bases). Trimming pared 1 base from V and 8 bases from J, leaving 18 bases between. This CDR3 contains 16 residues. From germline, CDR1 is SEHNR and CDR2 FQNEAQ (reference sequence). DNA of the CDR3: TGTGCCAGCAGCTTAGACGGGGGAGAGGTCCCCGATGAGCAGTTCTTC. Encoded protein: CASSLDGGEVPDEQFF.

Of note for this clone: Sequence at one end of the junction differs from germline and may be a read error. The rearrangement joins TRBV7-8 to TRBJ2-3, with D unclear. CDR3 length: 16 residues. Germline V lookup: CDR1 SGHVS, CDR2 FQNEAQ. The CDR3 DNA is TGTGCCAGCAACTTACGTTTTGGCTGGTACACAGATACGCAGTATTTT. This gives the protein CASNLRFGWYTDTQYF.

This rearrangement joins TRBV9 to TRBJ2-1, with 7 bases fitting TRBD2. With V trimmed by 2 bases and J by 6 bases, 8 bases remained unmatched. Germline V gene lookup returns CDR1 SGDLS and CDR2 YYNGEE. The CDR3 loop spans 15 amino acids. The CDR3 loop is CASSVLAGASNEQFF. In DNA, the CDR3 is TGTGCCAGCAGCGTTTTGGCGGGAGCTTCCAATGAGCAGTTCTTC.

This chain uses TRBV7-9 with TRBJ1-4; maybe TRBD1 (6 bases). The germline V gene has CDR1 SEHNR and CDR2 FQNEAQ (reference sequence). There are 16 residues in the CDR3. V lost 4 bases, J lost 0 bases, and 12 bases lay in between. The CDR3, as DNA: TGTGCCAGCAGCTCGGGGACACCATCAACTAATGAAAAACTGTTTTTT. Amino acids: CASSSGTPSTNEKLFF. The complete variable domain, with remaining parts taken from reference TRBV7-9 and TRBJ1-4, reads DTGVSQNPRHKITKRGQNVTFRCDPISEHNRLYWYRQTLGQGPEFLTYFQNEAQLEKSRLLSDRFSAERPKGSFSTLEIQRTEQGDSAMYLCASSSGTPSTNEKLFFGSGTQLSVL.

J is TRBJ2-7 and V is TRBV4-1; 12 nucleotides match TRBD2. Trimming cost V 7 bases and J 6 bases; bases outside gene matches: 10. This CDR3 region has 15 residues. Germline assignment: CDR1 MGHRA and CDR2 YSYEKL. CDR3 bases: TGCGCCAGCACCTCGCTAGCGGGAGGGCCTGTCGAGCAGTACTTC. Its protein is CASTSLAGGPVEQYF.

This clone has only one observation. The chain uses TRBV27 and TRBJ2-7; 11 nucleotides align to TRBD2. After removal of 6 bases from V and 7 bases from J, the junction contained 11 bases not matched to a gene. The CDR3 consists of 15 residues. CDR1 and CDR2 (germline): MNHEY, SMNVEV (reference sequence). The CDR3 reads CASRIAGGPFREQYF. Written as DNA, the CDR3 is TGTGCCAGCAGGATAGCGGGAGGGCCTTTTCGGGAGCAGTACTTC.

This chain links TRBV4-3 with TRBJ2-6; maybe TRBD1 (6 bases). CDR1 LGHNA and CDR2 YSLEER come from the germline V gene. This CDR3 is built from 15 residues. Deletions cut 1 base from V and 2 bases from J, with 6 bases between. CDR3 nucleotide sequence: TGCGCCAGCAGCCAAGGGACAGCTGGGGCCAACGTCCTGACTTTC. Translating gives CASSQGTAGANVLTF.

This chain connects TRBV30 to TRBJ2-7; the D gene is possibly TRBD2 (5 bases). In germline, CDR1 is GTSNPN, CDR2 SVGIG (reference sequence). This CDR3 comprises 13 residues. The ends were cut back, 3 bases at V and 1 base at J, with 10 bases in the middle. The CDR3, as DNA: TGTGCCTGGAGCCACGGGGATTCCTACGAGCAGTACTTC. Amino acid sequence: CAWSHGDSYEQYF.

The rearrangement joins TRBV4-1 to TRBJ2-3, with a possible D match to TRBD2 (6 bases). Germline loops: CDR1 MGHRA, CDR2 YSYEKL. V dropped 0 bases and J dropped 6 bases, with 13 bases sitting between them. CDR3 size: 15 residues. Written as DNA, the CDR3 is TGCGCCAGCAGCCAAGAAGGGACTGAACTGGATACGCAGTATTTT. Amino acids: CASSQEGTELDTQYF.

Turning to this clone: This sample includes further DNA sequences coding for the same CDR3. The chain employs TRBV6-5 and TRBJ1-1, with D possibly TRBD1 on 5 matching bases. Germline V gives CDR1 MNHEY, CDR2 SVGAGI. The CDR3 loop spans 14 amino acids. V was shortened by 2 bases and J by 1 base, with 8 bases between the two germline ends. In DNA form, the CDR3 reads TGTGCCAGCAGTTACGGCCAGGGGAACACTGAAGCTTTCTTT. Its translation is CASSYGQGNTEAFF.

The chain has TRBV29-1 and TRBJ2-2; possibly TRBD1 or TRBD2 for D (5 bases each). Trimming removed 2 bases from V and 1 base from J, with 8 bases in between. Germline CDR1 reads SQVTM; CDR2 reads ANQGSEA. This CDR3 comprises 14 residues. CDR3 loop: CSVERDLNTGELFF. CDR3 DNA sequence: TGCAGCGTTGAAAGGGACCTGAACACCGGGGAGCTGTTTTTT.

This clone was counted once. CDR3 protein: CASNGDRSSYNEQFF. The CDR3 DNA follows: TGTGCCAGCAACGGGGACAGAAGCTCCTACAATGAGCAGTTCTTC. The V gene is TRBV7-9, the J gene TRBJ2-1; 7 positions match TRBD1. The CDR3 has 15 amino acids. V lost 7 bases and J lost 0; bases outside the gene matches: 6. Germline V CDR1 and CDR2: SEHNR, FQNEAQ (reference sequence).

This clone was observed a handful of times. The V gene is TRBV28, the J gene TRBJ1-5, with 7 positions matching TRBD1. The CDR3 has 15 residues. V was pared by 3 bases and J by 0 bases, with 2 bases of the junction left unmatched. Germline V CDR1 and CDR2: MDHEN, SYDVKM. This CDR3 is CASSLGQISNQPQHF. CDR3 coding DNA: TGTGCCAGCAGTTTGGGACAGATTAGCAATCAGCCCCAGCATTTT.

The chain uses TRBV6-5 and TRBJ1-5; D is unclear. The CDR3 runs to 15 residues. The V and J ends lost 6 bases and 1 base respectively, with 13 bases between them. Looked up from germline, CDR1 is MNHEY and CDR2 is SVGAGI. The chain's CDR3 is CASSPSWVSNQPQHF. The CDR3 coding sequence is TGTGCCAGCAGCCCTTCTTGGGTGAGCAATCAGCCCCAGCATTTT.

The count of this clone is one. The genes are TRBV28 and TRBJ2-3, with D perhaps being TRBD1 or TRBD2 (5 bases each). This CDR3 region has 15 residues. Germline assignment: CDR1 MDHEN and CDR2 SYDVKM. Trimming stripped 6 bases from V and 5 bases from J, with 18 bases between. The CDR3 nucleotides read TGTGCCAGCAGGGTCCAAGGGACGGTGGGAGATACGCAGTATTTT. As protein: CASRVQGTVGDTQYF.

This clone occurred once. The rearrangement joins TRBV4-1 to TRBJ2-7, with 7 bases that match TRBD1. V lost 2 bases, J lost 0 bases, and 7 bases stayed unmatched. This CDR3 is built from 16 residues. Per the germline V gene, CDR1 is MGHRA and CDR2 is YSYEKL. The CDR3 DNA reads TGCGCCAGCAGCCAATTCCCCGGGACAGCCTCCTACGAGCAGTACTTC. Translating gives CASSQFPGTASYEQYF.

As for this clone: Compared with germline, one end of the junction differs, possibly owing to a read error. The chain carries TRBV7-9 and TRBJ1-3; TRBD1 matches 11 bases. Germline V gene data show CDR1 as SEHNR and CDR2 as FQNEAQ (reference sequence). The CDR3 spans 17 residues. The CDR3 loop is CASSPRGQGASRNTIYF. The CDR3 coding sequence is TGTGCCAGCAGCCCCCGTGGACAGGGGGCCTCTCGAAACACCATATATTTT.